These 20 T cell receptor beta chains were all obtained from the same sample, sequenced in a study of metastatic and nonmetastatic thyroid tumors. Through MiXCR, TCRdb re-clonotyped the PCR reads. Here the sample spans more than 35,000 clones, roughly 14% being singletons. Before thyroid surgery, none of the patients had received any treatment. Input material: blood. The receptors come from a female donor with papillary thyroid cancer or a benign thyroid nodule (not recorded which). Some clones in this sample may be carry-over from other donors' samples.

This clone showed up many times. This sequence joins TRBV12-3 or TRBV12-4 and TRBJ2-5; TRBD2 might be the D (6 bases). Trimming cost V 1 base and J 9 bases, with 18 bases left between them. This CDR3 is built from 15 residues. CDR3 sequence: CASSLDSSASEAQYF. For the CDR3, the DNA is TGTGCCAGCAGTTTAGATTCTAGCGCGAGTGAGGCCCAGTACTTC.

This clone was seen at least ten times. J is TRBJ2-1 and V is TRBV7-2; D is unresolved. The length of the CDR3 is 15 residues. Trimming took off 5 bases at V and 3 bases at J, with 14 bases between the two ends. In germline, CDR1 is SGHTA, CDR2 FQGNSA. CDR3 in amino acids: CASSAARSIYNEQFF. CDR3 DNA: TGTGCCAGCAGCGCAGCCAGGTCGATCTACAATGAGCAGTTCTTC. Full variable domain (outside the CDR3, taken from reference TRBV7-2 and TRBJ2-1): GAGVSQSPSNKVTEKGKDVELRCDPISGHTALYWYRQSLGQGLEFLIYFQGNSAPDKSGLPSDRFSAERTGGSVSTLTIQRTQQEDSAVYLCASSAARSIYNEQFFGPGTRLTVL.

The V gene is TRBV28, the J gene TRBJ1-5; D gene unclear. In germline, CDR1 is MDHEN, CDR2 SYDVKM. V shed 3 bases and J shed 13 bases, with 19 bases lying between them. This CDR3 comprises 14 residues. For the CDR3, the DNA is TGTGCCAGCAGTTTCCTCGATAGCAATCATCCTCAGCATTTT. It codes for CASSFLDSNHPQHF.

This clone occurred many times. V gene TRBV11-1 combines with J gene TRBJ1-3; D is perhaps TRBD1 (6 bases). Deletions cut 2 bases from V and 0 bases from J, with 11 bases between. The CDR3 length is 16 residues. Germline lookup yields CDR1 SGHAT and CDR2 FQDESV (reference sequence). CDR3 in amino acids: CASSLFGGLSGNTIYF. DNA of the CDR3: TGTGCCAGCAGCTTATTCGGGGGGCTCTCTGGAAACACCATATATTTT.

This clone came up many times. The chain carries TRBV24-1 and TRBJ1-1; D is possibly TRBD1 (6 bases). The CDR3 is 13 residues long. Germline loops: CDR1 KGHDR, CDR2 SFDVKD. With 8 bases removed from V and 1 base from J, the gap between germline ends came to 10 bases. The CDR3 DNA follows: TGTGCCACCATGGGCAGGGGGAACACTGAAGCTTTCTTT. It translates to CATMGRGNTEAFF.

Only a few counts were recorded for this clone. This chain links TRBV28 with TRBJ2-7; 7 bases are shared with TRBD1. With 3 bases clipped from V and 2 bases from J, the junction kept 4 bases outside the gene matches. CDR1 is MDHEN and CDR2 is SYDVKM in the germline V gene. The CDR3 totals 14 residues. CDR3 in amino acids: CASSLYRGAYEQYF. The CDR3 DNA is TGTGCCAGCAGTTTGTACAGGGGAGCCTACGAGCAGTACTTC.

In the case of this clone: Since the CDR3 does not end with the conserved phenylalanine or tryptophan, this likely comes from a read error. Because the CDR3's place on the DNA is in doubt, the DNA is left out and the CDR3 is given as listed by TCRdb. The chain uses TRBV28 and TRBJ2-3; the D call TRBD1 from the table was never checked on the DNA. Both ends counted, the CDR3 spans 15 residues. Germline CDR1 is MDHEN and CDR2 is SYDVKM. The CDR3 loop reads CASSLEDRGADTHYL.

In this sample, this clone turned up many times. This rearrangement joins TRBV6-1 to TRBJ1-3; no reliable D call. The CDR3 covers 14 residues. Trimming shortened V by 11 bases and J by 4 bases, and 18 bases separated the two germline ends. Germline V gene sequence: CDR1 MNHNS, CDR2 SASEGT. For the CDR3, the DNA is TGTGCCGGTAGGACGCAGGCAAGAGGAAACACCATATATTTT. Its translation is CAGRTQARGNTIYF.

This clone was seen at least ten times. The V and J genes are TRBV10-3 and TRBJ2-3, with 7 positions matching TRBD2. The CDR3 spans 15 residues. The junction had 9 bases not matched to a gene; V was cut back by 6 bases and J by 3 bases. Germline lookup yields CDR1 ENHRY and CDR2 SYGVKD. The CDR3 spells CAISAWGGSTDTQYF. DNA for the CDR3: TGTGCCATCAGCGCATGGGGCGGGAGTACAGATACGCAGTATTTT.

Points on this clone: Without the conserved terminal phenylalanine or tryptophan, this CDR3 likely stems from a read error. No DNA is shown, since the ends of the CDR3 on it are uncertain; the CDR3 is the one TCRdb lists. The chain is built from TRBV28 and TRBJ1-4; the table names TRBD1, a call not compared with the DNA. Per germline, CDR1 MDHEN and CDR2 SYDVKM. Including both end residues, the CDR3 is 13 amino acids long. The CDR3 protein is CASIAGWEEELLL.

This clone came up many times. This rearrangement joins TRBV18 to TRBJ1-3; the D is unclear. The CDR3 is made up of 17 amino acids. The germline gives CDR1 KGHSH, CDR2 LQKENI. With 3 bases removed from V and 4 bases from J, the gap between germline ends came to 19 bases. The CDR3 sequence is CASSPTPVHELGNTIYF. Written as DNA, the CDR3 is TGTGCCAGCTCACCCACCCCGGTCCACGAGTTGGGAAACACCATATATTTT.

This clone was seen a handful of times. This chain links TRBV12-3 or TRBV12-4 with TRBJ2-2; 10 bases line up with TRBD2. With V trimmed by 3 bases and J by 7 bases, 8 bases remained unmatched. The length of the CDR3 is 16 residues. CDR3 in amino acids: CASSFMGLALGGELFF. The CDR3 DNA is TGTGCCAGCAGTTTTATGGGACTAGCGTTAGGCGGGGAGCTGTTTTTT.

CDR3 in DNA: TGTGCCAGCAGTTTATCGCGGAGGTCCTGGGAGCTGTTTTTT. As protein: CASSLSRRSWELFF. The chain joins TRBV28 to TRBJ2-2; TRBD2 might be the D (5 bases). Looked up from germline, CDR1 is MDHEN and CDR2 is SYDVKM. The CDR3 consists of 14 residues. V was pared by 1 base and J by 9 bases, with 12 bases between.

This clone was detected ten times or more. The gene calls are TRBV7-2 and TRBJ1-2; 10 positions match TRBD1. V trimming: 3 bases; J trimming: 6 bases; junction bases outside the gene matches: 7. This CDR3 is built from 15 residues. Germline CDR1 and CDR2: SGHTA and FQGNSA. In DNA, the CDR3 is TGTGCCAGCAGCTTGATGGGACAGGGGACGGATGGCTACACCTTC. It encodes CASSLMGQGTDGYTF.

This clone occurred many times. The V and J genes are TRBV27 and TRBJ2-7; no firm D call. Deletions cut 6 bases from V and 0 bases from J, with 3 bases between. Germline CDR1 is MNHEY and CDR2 is SMNVEV (reference sequence). CDR3 length: 11 residues. Here the CDR3 reads CASSSSYEQYF. The CDR3 DNA sequence: TGTGCCAGCAGCAGCTCCTACGAGCAGTACTTC.

This clone was seen at least ten times. The chain uses TRBV5-1 and TRBJ1-1, with D maybe TRBD1 (5 bases). CDR3 size: 15 residues. With 5 bases removed from V and 1 base from J, the gap between germline ends came to 15 bases. CDR1 is SGHRS, CDR2 YFSETQ, per germline. The CDR3 sequence: CASSPTGLGNTEAFF. The CDR3 DNA is TGCGCCAGCAGTCCTACAGGCCTAGGGAACACTGAAGCTTTCTTT. The full variable domain, with the rest looked up from reference TRBV5-1 and TRBJ1-1, is KAGVTQTPRYLIKTRGQQVTLSCSPISGHRSVSWYQQTPGQGLQFLFEYFSETQRNKGNFPGRFSGRQFSNSRSEMNVSTLELGDSALYLCASSPTGLGNTEAFFGQGTRLTVV.

V usage is TRBV27 and J usage is TRBJ2-1, with 13 bases that match TRBD2. Germline CDR1 is MNHEY and CDR2 is SMNVEV (reference sequence). V lost 3 bases, J lost 9 bases, and 2 bases stayed unmatched. The CDR3 loop spans 14 amino acids. The CDR3, as DNA: TGTGCCAGCAGTTTCGGGACTAGCGGGGTTGAGCAGTTCTTC. Protein: CASSFGTSGVEQFF.

This rearrangement joins TRBV20-1 to TRBJ2-7, with D perhaps assigned TRBD1 or TRBD2 (5 bases each). The germline V gene has CDR1 DFQATT and CDR2 SNEGSKA (reference sequence). The germline V and J ends were trimmed by 4 bases and 6 bases, with 16 bases remaining between them. The CDR3 consists of 13 residues. The CDR3: CSANQGRSCEQYF. The CDR3 DNA follows: TGCAGTGCTAATCAGGGACGAAGCTGCGAGCAGTACTTC.

This clone was recorded many times. This sequence joins TRBV6-1 and TRBJ2-5; 8 nucleotides agree with TRBD1. Germline V gene lookup returns CDR1 MNHNS and CDR2 SASEGT. The CDR3 consists of 14 residues. Trimming at V came to 6 bases and at J to 5 bases, leaving 8 bases not matched to a gene. The CDR3 region has the DNA TGTGCCAGCAGGACCTCAGGGGGCCGGGAGACCCAGTACTTC. Its translation: CASRTSGGRETQYF.

This clone was seen many times. V and J are TRBV20-1 and TRBJ2-5; D unclear. The CDR3 is 15 amino acids. V was pared by 3 bases and J by 0 bases, with 14 bases between. The germline gives CDR1 DFQATT, CDR2 SNEGSKA (reference sequence). This chain's CDR3 is CSASTAQTNQETQYF. Here the CDR3 DNA reads TGCAGTGCTAGTACGGCACAGACAAACCAAGAGACCCAGTACTTC.